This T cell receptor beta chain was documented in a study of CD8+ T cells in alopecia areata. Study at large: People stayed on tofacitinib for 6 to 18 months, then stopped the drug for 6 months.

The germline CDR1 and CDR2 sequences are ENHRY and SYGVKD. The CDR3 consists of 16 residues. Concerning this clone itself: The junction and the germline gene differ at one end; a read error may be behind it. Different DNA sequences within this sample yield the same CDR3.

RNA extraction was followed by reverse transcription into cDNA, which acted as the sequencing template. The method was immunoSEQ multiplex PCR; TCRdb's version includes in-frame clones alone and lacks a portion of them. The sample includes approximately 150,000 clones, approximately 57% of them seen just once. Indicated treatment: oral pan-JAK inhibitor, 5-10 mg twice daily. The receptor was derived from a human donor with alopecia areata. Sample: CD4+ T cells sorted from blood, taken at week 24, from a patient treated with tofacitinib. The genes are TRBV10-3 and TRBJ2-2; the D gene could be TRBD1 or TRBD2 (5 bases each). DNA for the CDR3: TGTGCCACCAGTGACCCCGGGACGGGCACCACCGGGGAGCTGTTTTTT. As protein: CATSDPGTGTTGELFF.